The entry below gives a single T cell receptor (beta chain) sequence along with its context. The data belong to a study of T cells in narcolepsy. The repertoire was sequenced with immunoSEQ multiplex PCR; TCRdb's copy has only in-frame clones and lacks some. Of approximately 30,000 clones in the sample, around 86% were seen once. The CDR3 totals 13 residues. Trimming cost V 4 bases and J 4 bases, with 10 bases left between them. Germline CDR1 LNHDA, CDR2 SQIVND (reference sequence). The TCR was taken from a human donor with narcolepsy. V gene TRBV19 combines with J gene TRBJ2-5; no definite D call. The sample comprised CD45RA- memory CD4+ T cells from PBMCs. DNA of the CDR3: TGTGCCAGTAGTACCTACACGGGAGAGACCCAGTACTTC. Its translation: CASSTYTGETQYF.